This entry is about one T cell receptor beta chain. The target antigen is unknown. PCR was performed using 60 Vbeta and 13 Jbeta primers. Profiling relied on immunoSEQ multiplex PCR, and the TCRdb table lists in-frame clones only, not all of them. Of fewer than 150,000 clones listed, around 81% are singletons. The germline V gene has CDR1 ENHRY and CDR2 SYGVKD. CDR3 size: 17 residues. V shed 6 bases and J 0 bases; nucleotides not matched to a gene: 11. This sample stems from a study of cytomegalovirus exposure and HLA in healthy donors. General study findings and limits: The Asian-associated ancestry cluster reportedly had fewer N-insertions than the roughly 670-donor mean in a later analysis.

This TCR was recovered from a male donor in good health and CMV-seronegative. The chain uses TRBV10-3 and TRBJ2-1; 7 positions match TRBD1. Sequencing used PBMCs. The CDR3 DNA follows: TGTGCCATCAGATTAGGACAGGCGCAAAGCTCCTACAATGAGCAGTTCTTC. The encoded protein is CAIRLGQAQSSYNEQFF.